This record concerns one T cell receptor (beta chain) sequence. This specimen comes from a study of blood T cell repertoires in COVID-19. Measured with immunoSEQ multiplex PCR; TCRdb has only the in-frame clones, and not every one. Among around 120,000 clones listed, around 88% were seen once. CDR3 length: 14 residues. V lost 7 bases and J lost 6; bases outside the gene matches: 11. CDR1 is LNHDA, CDR2 SQIVND, per germline (reference sequence). This rearrangement joins TRBV19 to TRBJ1-2; 7 nucleotides agree with TRBD1. The receptor comes from a man older than 75 with active or convalescent COVID-19. The sample taken for sequencing was peripheral blood. The CDR3 region is CASMKGGRGNGYTF. The DNA for the CDR3 is TGTGCCAGTATGAAGGGAGGCAGGGGGAATGGCTACACCTTC.